This T cell receptor (beta chain) was documented in a study of spatial heterogeneity in lung cancer. Across the whole study: Those follow-up PBMC samples that were available underwent sequencing, at a median interval of approximately 22 months following resection. Consistent detection of more beta-chain than alpha-chain sequences was observed. Overall study results and limits: Relative to follow-up, resection was when ubiquitous expanded tumor TCRs appeared more in blood.

Time point given: blood at routine non-recurrence follow-up after resection. TCRs were sequenced from unsorted whole RNA of tumor, nontumor lung or PBMC. Worth noting for this clonotype: Its antigen is currently unknown.

TCRdb fed the 5' RACE reads into MiXCR, producing one record per CDR3 protein. The top ten clones hold less than 45% of a sample with 9,500 to 12,000 distinct CDR3 sequences, around 10% of them seen once. This TCR was recovered from a female donor with early-stage non-small cell lung cancer. The input for sequencing was PBMCs, taken at follow-up.

DNA of the CDR3: TGCAGCGTTGCCGGGGGCGTCACCGGGGAGCTGTTTTTT. It translates to CSVAGGVTGELFF. The chain joins TRBV29-1 to TRBJ2-2, with D possibly being TRBD1 or TRBD2 (6 bases each). CDR3 length: 13 residues. The ends were cut back, 4 bases at V and 4 bases at J, with 10 bases in the middle. The V gene's germline CDR1 is SQVTM and CDR2 ANQGSEA.